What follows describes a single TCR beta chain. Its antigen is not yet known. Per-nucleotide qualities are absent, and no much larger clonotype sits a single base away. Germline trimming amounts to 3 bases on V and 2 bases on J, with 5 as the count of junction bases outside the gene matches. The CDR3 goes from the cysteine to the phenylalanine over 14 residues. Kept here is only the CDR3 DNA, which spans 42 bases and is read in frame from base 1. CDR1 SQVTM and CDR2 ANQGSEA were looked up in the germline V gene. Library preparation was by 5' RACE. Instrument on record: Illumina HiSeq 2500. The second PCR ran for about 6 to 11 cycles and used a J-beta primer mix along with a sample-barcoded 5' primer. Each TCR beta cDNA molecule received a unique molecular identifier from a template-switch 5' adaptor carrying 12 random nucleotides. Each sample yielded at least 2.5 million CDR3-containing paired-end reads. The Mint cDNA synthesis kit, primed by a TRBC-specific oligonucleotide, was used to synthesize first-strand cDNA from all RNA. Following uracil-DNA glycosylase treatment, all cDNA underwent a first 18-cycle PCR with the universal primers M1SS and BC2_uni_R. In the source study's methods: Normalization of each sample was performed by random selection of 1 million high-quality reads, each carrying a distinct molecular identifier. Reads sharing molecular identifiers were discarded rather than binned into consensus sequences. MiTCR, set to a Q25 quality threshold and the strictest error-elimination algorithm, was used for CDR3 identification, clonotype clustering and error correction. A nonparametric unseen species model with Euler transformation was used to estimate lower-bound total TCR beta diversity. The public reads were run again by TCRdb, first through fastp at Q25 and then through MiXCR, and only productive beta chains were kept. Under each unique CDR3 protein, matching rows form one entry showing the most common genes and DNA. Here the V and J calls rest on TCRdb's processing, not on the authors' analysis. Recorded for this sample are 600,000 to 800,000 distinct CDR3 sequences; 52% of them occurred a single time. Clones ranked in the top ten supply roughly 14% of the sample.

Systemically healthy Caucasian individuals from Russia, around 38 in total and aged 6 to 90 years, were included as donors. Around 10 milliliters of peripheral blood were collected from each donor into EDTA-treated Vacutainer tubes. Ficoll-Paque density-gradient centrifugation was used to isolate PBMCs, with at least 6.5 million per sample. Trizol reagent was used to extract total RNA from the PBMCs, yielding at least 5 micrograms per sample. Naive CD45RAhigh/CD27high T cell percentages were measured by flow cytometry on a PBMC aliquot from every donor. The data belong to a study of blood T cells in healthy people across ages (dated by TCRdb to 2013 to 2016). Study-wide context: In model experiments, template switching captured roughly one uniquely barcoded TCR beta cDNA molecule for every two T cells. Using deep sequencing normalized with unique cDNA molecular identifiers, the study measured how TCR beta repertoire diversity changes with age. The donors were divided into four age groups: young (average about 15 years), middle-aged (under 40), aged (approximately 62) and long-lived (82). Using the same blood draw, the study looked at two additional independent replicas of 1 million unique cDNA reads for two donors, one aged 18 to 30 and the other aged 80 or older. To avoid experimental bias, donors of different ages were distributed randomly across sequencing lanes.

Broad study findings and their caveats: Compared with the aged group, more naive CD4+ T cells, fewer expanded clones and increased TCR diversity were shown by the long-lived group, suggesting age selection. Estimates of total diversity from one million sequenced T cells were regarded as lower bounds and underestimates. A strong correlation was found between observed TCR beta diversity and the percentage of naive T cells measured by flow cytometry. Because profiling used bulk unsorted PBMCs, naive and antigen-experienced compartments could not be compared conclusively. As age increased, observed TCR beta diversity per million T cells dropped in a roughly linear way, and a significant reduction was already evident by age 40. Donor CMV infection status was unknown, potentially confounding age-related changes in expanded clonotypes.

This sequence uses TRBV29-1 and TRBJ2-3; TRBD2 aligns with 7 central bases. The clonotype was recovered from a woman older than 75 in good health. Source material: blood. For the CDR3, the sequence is CSVELAEDTDTQYF. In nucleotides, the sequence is TGCAGCGTTGAGCTAGCGGAGGACACAGATACGCAGTATTTT.